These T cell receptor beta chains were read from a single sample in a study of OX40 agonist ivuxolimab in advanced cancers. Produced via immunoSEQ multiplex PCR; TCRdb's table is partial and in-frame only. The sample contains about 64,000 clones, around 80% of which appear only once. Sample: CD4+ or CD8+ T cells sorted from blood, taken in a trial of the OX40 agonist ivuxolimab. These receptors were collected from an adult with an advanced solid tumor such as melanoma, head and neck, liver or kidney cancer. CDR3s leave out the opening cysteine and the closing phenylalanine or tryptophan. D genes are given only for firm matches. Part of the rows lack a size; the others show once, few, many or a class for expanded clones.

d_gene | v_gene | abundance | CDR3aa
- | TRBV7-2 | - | ASSPWGSPGELF
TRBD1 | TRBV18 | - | ASSPTPDRASTEAF
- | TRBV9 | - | ASSKRQLDSPLH
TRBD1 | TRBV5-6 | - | ASSLRGTGGRGNQPQH
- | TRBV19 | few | ASSILRSSSGNTIY
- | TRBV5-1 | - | ASSVSIITDTQY
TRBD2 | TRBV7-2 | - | ANGGGGTDTQY
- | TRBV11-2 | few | ASSLAGDGQPQH
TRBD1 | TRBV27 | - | RWSLAAVGQGDDYSNQPQH
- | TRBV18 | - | ASSRAGHNTGELF
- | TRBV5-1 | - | ASSLAGTLNEKLF
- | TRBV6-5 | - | ASSFAVSSDPGELF
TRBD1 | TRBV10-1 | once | ASSETQGANAGELF
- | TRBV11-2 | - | ASSLEGMNSPLH
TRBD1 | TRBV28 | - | ASLTGGISGELF
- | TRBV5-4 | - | ASSLQSNYGYT
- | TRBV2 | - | ASSGAGGRQETQY
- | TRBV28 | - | ASSGDTKWGETQY
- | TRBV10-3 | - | ATGRLAGELF
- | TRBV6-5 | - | ASSYRGGNEKLF
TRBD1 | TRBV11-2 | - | ASKDRSRRGLF
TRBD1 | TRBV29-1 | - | SVGTGPTGELF
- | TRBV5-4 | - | ASSLAEGSDTQY
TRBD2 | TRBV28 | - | ASSPGGAKNIQY
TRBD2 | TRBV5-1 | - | ASSLDWAGGYNEQF